Each of the 28 T cell receptor beta chains below was sequenced from the same sample in a study of CD8 T cells in ankylosing spondylitis. One entry per CDR3 protein, called by TCRdb with MiXCR from the 5' RACE reads. Of under 30,000 distinct CDR3 sequences in the sample, approximately 13% were seen once. The specimen sequenced was blood. Source of these receptors: a male donor with ankylosing spondylitis or in good health (not recorded which).

A few counts support this clonotype. The rearrangement joins TRBV29-1 to TRBJ2-5, with D uncertain. The CDR3 sequence is 12 residues long. The germline V and J ends were trimmed by 3 bases and 4 bases, with 9 bases remaining between them. Germline CDR1 is SQVTM and CDR2 is ANQGSEA. CDR3 sequence (DNA): TGCAGCGTTGAGGCTAGACCAGAGACCCAGTACTTC. As protein: CSVEARPETQYF.

This clonotype was observed at least ten times. The V call is TRBV5-1, the J call TRBJ1-5; 7 bases are shared with TRBD1. This CDR3 is 14 amino acids long. The germline V gene encodes CDR1 SGHRS and CDR2 YFSETQ. The V and J ends lost 0 bases and 6 bases, in that order; junction bases with no gene match: 3. Here the CDR3 reads CASSLAAGGQPQHF. The CDR3 coding sequence is TGCGCCAGCAGCTTGGCGGCAGGGGGTCAGCCCCAGCATTTT.

V and J are TRBV5-6 and TRBJ1-2, with 7 bases fitting TRBD1. There are 11 residues in the CDR3. Germline V gene lookup returns CDR1 SGHDT and CDR2 YYEEEE. V lost 3 bases and J lost 7; bases outside the gene matches: 0. The CDR3 DNA is TGTGCCAGCAGCTGGGACAGTGGCTACACCTTC. Its translation: CASSWDSGYTF.

This chain links TRBV7-9 with TRBJ2-3, with 10 bases identical to TRBD1. The germline CDR1 and CDR2 sequences are SEHNR and FQNEAQ (reference sequence). The V and J ends lost 5 bases and 5 bases, in that order; junction bases with no gene match: 4. CDR3 length: 14 amino acids. CDR3 region: CASSPDRGLDTQYF. For the CDR3, the DNA is TGTGCCAGCAGCCCGGACAGGGGGTTAGATACGCAGTATTTT.

The table lists this clonotype with many counts. The rearrangement uses TRBV11-2 and TRBJ1-4; 8 bases are shared with TRBD1. CDR1 and CDR2 from the germline V gene are SGHAT and FQNNGV. V lost 5 bases to trimming and J lost 11 bases; unmatched junction nucleotides: 10. The CDR3 extends over 14 amino acids. The DNA for the CDR3 is TGTGCCAGCAGCCGGACAGGGTCCGACGGGAAACTGTTTTTT. Translated, it gives CASSRTGSDGKLFF.

V gene TRBV14 combines with J gene TRBJ2-1; 8 bases are shared with TRBD1. V dropped 4 bases and J dropped 8; count of bases not matched to a gene: 10. Germline lookup yields CDR1 SGHDN and CDR2 FVKESK. The CDR3 is 15 residues long. CDR3 nucleotide sequence: TGTGCCAGCAGCCCCAGGACAGGGCCCAGGGATGAGCAGTTCTTC. This encodes CASSPRTGPRDEQFF.

V and J are TRBV20-1 and TRBJ1-5; D is possibly TRBD1 (6 bases). This CDR3 has 15 residues. Germline V gene sequence: CDR1 DFQATT, CDR2 SNEGSKA (reference sequence). Trimming took 3 bases from V and 3 from J, leaving 15 bases between them. Here the CDR3 reads CSASVADRPNQPQHF. The CDR3 DNA sequence: TGCAGTGCTAGTGTGGCGGACAGACCCAATCAGCCCCAGCATTTT.

This clonotype came up a few times. The chain uses TRBV5-1 and TRBJ2-2; TRBD2 matches 9 bases. The CDR3 runs 17 residues. Unmatched junction bases numbered 6, after V lost 3 bases and J lost 0 bases. Germline lookup yields CDR1 SGHRS and CDR2 YFSETQ. The CDR3 sequence is CASSSSLAGANTGELFF. DNA of the CDR3: TGCGCCAGCAGCTCCTCCTTAGCGGGAGCGAACACCGGGGAGCTGTTTTTT.

This clonotype was observed a handful of times. This chain uses TRBV27 with TRBJ2-1, with 7 bases aligning to TRBD2. V was pared by 11 bases and J by 12 bases, with 10 bases of the junction left unmatched. Germline loops: CDR1 MNHEY, CDR2 SMNVEV (reference sequence). The CDR3 extends over 11 amino acids. The CDR3 is CASKSGNGQFF. CDR3 nucleotide sequence: TGTGCCTCAAAAAGCGGGAACGGGCAGTTCTTC.

The chain carries TRBV7-2 and TRBJ2-5; no firm D call. Germline CDR1 SGHTA, CDR2 FQGNSA. The V and J ends lost 5 bases and 5 bases respectively, with 12 bases between them. The CDR3 length is 13 residues. For the CDR3, the DNA is TGTGCCAGCAGCCTTGACGAGGAGGAGACCCAGTACTTC. Its protein product is CASSLDEEETQYF.

This clonotype was seen at least ten times. This sequence joins TRBV20-1 and TRBJ1-1; 7 bases are shared with TRBD1. The germline CDR1 and CDR2 sequences are DFQATT and SNEGSKA (reference sequence). V shed 6 bases and J 1 base; nucleotides not matched to a gene: 5. This CDR3 has 13 amino acids. The CDR3 is CSAAWTGNTEAFF. CDR3 nucleotides: TGCAGTGCGGCTTGGACAGGGAACACTGAAGCTTTCTTT.

In this sample, this clonotype turned up a few times. This sequence joins TRBV20-1 and TRBJ2-3; 7 positions agree with TRBD1. Germline values: CDR1 DFQATT, CDR2 SNEGSKA (reference sequence). CDR3 length equals 15 residues. V shed 6 bases and J 2 bases; nucleotides not matched to a gene: 11. CDR3 sequence: CSAQRDRQITDTQYF. For the CDR3, the DNA is TGCAGTGCGCAAAGGGACAGACAAATCACAGATACGCAGTATTTT.

This clonotype was seen more than once but under ten times. The chain joins TRBV7-9 to TRBJ2-1, with D possibly TRBD2 on 5 matching bases. Trimming left V 2 bases short and J 5 bases short, with 10 bases between. Germline loops: CDR1 SEHNR, CDR2 FQNEAQ (reference sequence). The CDR3 contains 14 residues. CDR3 sequence (DNA): TGTGCCAGCAGCTTATTTAGACTACACAATGAGCAGTTCTTC. Translated: CASSLFRLHNEQFF.

In its sample, this clonotype was seen a few times. The chain links TRBV2 to TRBJ1-2; no definite D call. In germline, CDR1 is SNHLY, CDR2 FYNNEI. The length of the CDR3 is 15 residues. V lost 2 bases and J lost 3, with 13 bases in between. The chain's CDR3 is CASSEILGGDYGYTF. The DNA of the CDR3 is TGTGCCAGCAGTGAAATTCTCGGTGGGGACTATGGCTACACCTTC. The full variable domain, its missing parts supplied by reference TRBV2 and TRBJ1-2, is EPEVTQTPSHQVTQMGQEVILRCVPISNHLYFYWYRQILGQKVEFLVSFYNNEISEKSEIFDDQFSVERPDGSNFTLKIRSTKLEDSAMYFCASSEILGGDYGYTFGSGTRLTVV.

V usage is TRBV29-1 and J usage is TRBJ2-2, with a weak D call TRBD2 (5 bases). Trimming pared 6 bases from V and 6 bases from J, leaving 8 bases between. Germline loops: CDR1 SQVTM, CDR2 ANQGSEA. The length of the CDR3 is 11 residues. The CDR3 here is CSVGESGELFF. Written as DNA, the CDR3 is TGCAGCGTCGGGGAATCCGGGGAGCTGTTTTTT.

V usage is TRBV29-1 and J usage is TRBJ2-2; D call uncertain. The germline V and J ends were trimmed by 4 bases and 0 bases, with 6 bases remaining between them. Germline CDR1 reads SQVTM; CDR2 reads ANQGSEA. This CDR3 is 13 amino acids long. The CDR3 here is CSVGVSNTGELFF. The CDR3 DNA follows: TGCAGCGTTGGGGTGTCGAACACCGGGGAGCTGTTTTTT.

This clonotype was seen only a few times. V and J are TRBV4-3 and TRBJ2-1; possible D gene TRBD2, 6 bases. The V gene lost 1 base and the J gene lost 10 bases, with 20 bases spanning the gap. Germline CDR1 and CDR2: LGHNA and YSLEER. This CDR3 comprises 16 residues. The CDR3 region is CASSQGLAGNRLEQFF. The CDR3 bases are TGCGCCAGCAGCCAAGGATTGGCGGGAAACCGATTGGAGCAGTTCTTC.

This clonotype has just a few counts. The rearrangement joins TRBV28 to TRBJ2-2, with 9 bases that match TRBD2. With 3 bases clipped from V and 6 bases from J, the junction kept 14 bases outside the gene matches. Germline assignment: CDR1 MDHEN and CDR2 SYDVKM. This CDR3 region has 18 residues. The CDR3 coding sequence is TGTGCCAGCAGTTTTCTAGCGGGGCCCGGCCGGACGGCCGGGGAGCTGTTTTTT. Translated, it gives CASSFLAGPGRTAGELFF.

This clonotype was detected ten times or more. The chain recombines TRBV20-1 with TRBJ2-1; D is possibly TRBD1 (6 bases). CDR1 is DFQATT, CDR2 SNEGSKA, per germline (reference sequence). Deletions cut 6 bases from V and 2 bases from J, with 11 bases between. This CDR3 contains 13 residues. CDR3: CSANRVAYNEQFF. The CDR3 nucleotides are TGCAGTGCAAACAGGGTTGCCTACAATGAGCAGTTCTTC.

This clonotype occurred many times. V and J are TRBV20-1 and TRBJ2-5; D remains unclear. This CDR3 comprises 14 residues. CDR1 and CDR2 (germline): DFQATT, SNEGSKA (reference sequence). V dropped 2 bases and J dropped 5 bases, with 15 bases sitting between them. The CDR3 coding sequence is TGCAGTGCTAGACCCGGGTCGCGCGTGGAGACCCAGTACTTC. The encoded protein is CSARPGSRVETQYF.

This rearrangement joins TRBV12-3 or TRBV12-4 to TRBJ1-5, with no clear D. This CDR3 has 12 residues. Trimming cost V 5 bases and J 5 bases, with 7 bases left between them. CDR3 residues: CASSNLDQPQHF. The CDR3 coding sequence is TGTGCCAGCAGTAACCTCGATCAGCCCCAGCATTTT.

This clonotype was picked up a small number of times. V gene TRBV29-1 combines with J gene TRBJ1-1; D perhaps matches TRBD1 (6 bases). V dropped 7 bases and J dropped 3 bases, with 15 bases sitting between them. CDR1 SQVTM and CDR2 ANQGSEA come from the germline V gene. This CDR3 spans 13 amino acids. The DNA for the CDR3 is TGCAGCGCCACGACAGGCGGAGACACTGAAGCTTTCTTT. Translated: CSATTGGDTEAFF.

In its sample, this clonotype ranks as medium-sized. The rearrangement links TRBV5-1 to TRBJ1-4, with D unresolved. The CDR3 sequence is 13 residues long. V lost 0 bases to trimming and J lost 5 bases, with 5 bases between them. The germline gives CDR1 SGHRS, CDR2 YFSETQ. This CDR3 reads CASSLEGNEKLFF. Here the CDR3 DNA reads TGCGCCAGCAGCTTGGAAGGAAATGAAAAACTGTTTTTT.

This clonotype occurred many times. The chain uses TRBV2 and TRBJ2-1; 8 bases fit TRBD1. The CDR3 extends over 15 amino acids. Germline-derived CDR1 and CDR2 are SNHLY and FYNNEI. V lost 4 bases to trimming and J lost 2 bases; unmatched junction nucleotides: 4. This CDR3 reads CASSGGQVPYNEQFF. In DNA, the CDR3 is TGTGCCAGCAGTGGGGGACAGGTCCCCTACAATGAGCAGTTCTTC. The full variable domain, rest sourced from reference TRBV2 and TRBJ2-1, is EPEVTQTPSHQVTQMGQEVILRCVPISNHLYFYWYRQILGQKVEFLVSFYNNEISEKSEIFDDQFSVERPDGSNFTLKIRSTKLEDSAMYFCASSGGQVPYNEQFFGPGTRLTVL.

J is TRBJ2-5 and V is TRBV7-9, with no clear D. Trimming took 1 base from V and 1 from J, leaving 7 bases between them. The length of the CDR3 is 14 residues. CDR1 is SEHNR, CDR2 FQNEAQ, per germline (reference sequence). In DNA, the CDR3 is TGTGCCAGCAGCTTAGGCGGCCTCCAAGAGACCCAGTACTTC. It encodes CASSLGGLQETQYF.

This clonotype came up a few times. The rearrangement links TRBV28 to TRBJ2-3; tentatively, D is TRBD1 (5 bases). Deletions cut 10 bases from V and 2 bases from J, with 13 bases between. Germline CDR1 is MDHEN and CDR2 is SYDVKM. CDR3 length: 13 residues. This CDR3 reads CAISGSATDTQYF. As DNA, the CDR3 is TGTGCCATCTCAGGGTCAGCCACAGATACGCAGTATTTT.

This clonotype was counted between two and nine times. The chain is built from TRBV28 and TRBJ2-1; D is possibly TRBD1 (5 bases). Looked up from germline, CDR1 is MDHEN and CDR2 is SYDVKM. The CDR3 length is 14 residues. V lost 6 bases and J 3 bases, leaving 12 bases between the germline ends. The CDR3 spells CASRQELDYNEQFF. The CDR3 DNA reads as TGTGCCAGCAGACAGGAGCTGGACTACAATGAGCAGTTCTTC.

The sample holds a few counts of this clonotype. V is TRBV5-1 and J is TRBJ2-5, with 8 bases that match TRBD1. Losses at the gene ends were 5 bases for V and 5 bases for J; bases not matched to a gene: 8. The CDR3 is made up of 14 amino acids. CDR1 and CDR2 from the germline V gene are SGHRS and YFSETQ. CDR3 in amino acids: CASRPTGVGETQYF. CDR3 nucleotide sequence: TGCGCCAGCAGACCGACAGGGGTAGGGGAGACCCAGTACTTC.